A single sample gave rise to the 11 T cell receptor beta chains below, sequenced in a study of blood T cell repertoires in COVID-19. Sequencing used immunoSEQ multiplex PCR; TCRdb keeps in-frame clones, though not all of them. Of roughly 200,000 clones listed, around 83% are singletons. The sequenced material came from peripheral blood. The receptor source for this set is a man aged 35-49 years with active or convalescent COVID-19.

This chain uses TRBV29-1 with TRBJ1-2; D not certain. From germline, CDR1 is SQVTM and CDR2 ANQGSEA. V dropped 6 bases and J dropped 7 bases, with 12 bases sitting between them. The CDR3 is made up of 11 amino acids. The CDR3 DNA is TGCAGCGTCCCGTCCGGGTCTGGCTACACCTTC. This codes for CSVPSGSGYTF.

As DNA, the CDR3 is TGTGCCAGCAGCACTTCAGGGCTCGGCTACACCTTC. Its translation: CASSTSGLGYTF. The chain has TRBV9 and TRBJ1-2, with D maybe TRBD1 (5 bases). Germline-derived CDR1 and CDR2 are SGDLS and YYNGEE. The V end lost 4 bases, the J end lost 8 bases, and 12 bases lay between the germline ends. The CDR3 is made up of 12 amino acids.

The rearrangement links TRBV19 to TRBJ1-1; tentative D call: TRBD1 (6 bases). The CDR3 sequence is 13 residues long. The germline gives CDR1 LNHDA, CDR2 SQIVND (reference sequence). Trimming removed 4 bases from V and 5 bases from J, with 11 bases in between. The CDR3 nucleotides read TGTGCCAGTAGTACCCCACAGGGAACTGAAGCTTTCTTT. The encoded protein is CASSTPQGTEAFF.

V usage is TRBV7-9 and J usage is TRBJ1-1; unclear D gene. The germline V gene has CDR1 SEHNR and CDR2 FQNEAQ (reference sequence). CDR3 length: 16 residues. V gave up 5 bases and J gave up 3 bases, with 19 bases separating them. In DNA, the CDR3 is TGTGCCAGCAGCCATTCGACCCTGGGCGGGGACACTGAAGCTTTCTTT. Its translation is CASSHSTLGGDTEAFF.

The chain recombines TRBV20-1 with TRBJ1-2, with D hard to call. Germline CDR1 DFQATT, CDR2 SNEGSKA (reference sequence). V lost 5 bases and J lost 8, with 12 bases in between. The CDR3 totals 11 residues. CDR3 loop: CSAAKAGGYTF. DNA of the CDR3: TGCAGTGCTGCCAAAGCGGGGGGCTACACCTTC.

This rearrangement joins TRBV18 to TRBJ2-7; 7 nucleotides match TRBD2. This CDR3 has 14 amino acids. J gave up 7 bases and V 0 bases, and 6 bases lay outside the gene matches. Germline CDR1 KGHSH, CDR2 LQKENI. In nucleotides, the CDR3 is TGTGCCAGCTCACCACCGGGACTACCCAAAGAGCAGTACTTC. Translating gives CASSPPGLPKEQYF.

This chain connects TRBV7-9 to TRBJ2-7; D is unresolved. Germline loops: CDR1 SEHNR, CDR2 FQNEAQ (reference sequence). There are 11 residues in the CDR3. Trimming removed 5 bases from V and 5 bases from J, with 7 bases in between. CDR3 sequence reads: CASSIQNEQYF. Written as DNA, the CDR3 is TGTGCCAGCAGCATCCAGAACGAGCAGTACTTC.

The J gene is TRBJ1-6, the V gene TRBV5-1, with a possible D match to TRBD1 (5 bases). The CDR3 covers 12 residues. The V end was cut by 4 bases, the J end by 8 bases, with 7 bases between. Per the germline V gene, CDR1 is SGHRS and CDR2 is YFSETQ. CDR3: CASSPGDSPLHF. CDR3 nucleotides: TGCGCCAGCAGCCCGGGGGATTCACCCCTCCACTTT.

V usage is TRBV15 and J usage is TRBJ2-3; D call uncertain. Trimming took off 6 bases at V and 0 bases at J, with 10 bases between the two ends. This CDR3 has 14 residues. The germline CDR1 and CDR2 sequences are LNHNV and YYDKDF (reference sequence). The CDR3, as DNA: TGTGCCACCAGAGGCCCAGGAAGCACAGATACGCAGTATTTT. Its translation is CATRGPGSTDTQYF.

The chain is built from TRBV18 and TRBJ2-1; 8 bases agree with TRBD1. Trimming cost V 4 bases and J 8 bases; bases outside gene matches: 4. The CDR3 extends over 13 amino acids. Germline V CDR1 and CDR2: KGHSH, LQKENI. CDR3 bases: TGTGCCAGCTCACTTCGGACAGGGCATGAGCAGTTCTTC. This gives the protein CASSLRTGHEQFF.

This chain uses TRBV6-1 with TRBJ2-4; D might be TRBD2 (5 bases). CDR1 and CDR2 (germline): MNHNS, SASEGT. V was trimmed by 4 bases and J by 1 base, leaving 14 bases between them. This CDR3 has 16 residues. CDR3 nucleotides: TGTGCCAGCAGTGCTTCGGGGTACGGCGCCAAAAACATTCAGTACTTC. Translation gives CASSASGYGAKNIQYF.